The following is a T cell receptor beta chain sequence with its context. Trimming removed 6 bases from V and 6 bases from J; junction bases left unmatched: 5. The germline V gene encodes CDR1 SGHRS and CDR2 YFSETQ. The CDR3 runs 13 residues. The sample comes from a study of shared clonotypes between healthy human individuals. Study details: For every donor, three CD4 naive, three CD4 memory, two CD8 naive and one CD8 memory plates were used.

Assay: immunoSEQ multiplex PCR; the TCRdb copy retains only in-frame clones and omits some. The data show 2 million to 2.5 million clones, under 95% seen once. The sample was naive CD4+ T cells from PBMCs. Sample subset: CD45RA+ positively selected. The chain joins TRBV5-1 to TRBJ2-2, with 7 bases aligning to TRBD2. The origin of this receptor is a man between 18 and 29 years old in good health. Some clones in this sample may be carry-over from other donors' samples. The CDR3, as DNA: TGCGCCAGCACCCGGGGGGATTCCGGGGAGCTGTTTTTT. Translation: CASTRGDSGELFF.